A selection of T cell receptor beta chains follows, all from one sample in a study of cytomegalovirus exposure and HLA in healthy donors. Only in-frame clones appear in the TCRdb table, and some are missing; sequencing was by immunoSEQ multiplex PCR. The sample contains some 180,000 clones, more than 65% of which appear only once. The sample comprised PBMCs. The origin of the receptors is a man aged 35 to 55 in good health and CMV-seropositive. Each CDR3 is given with its conserved first and last residue. D genes are given only for firm matches. Some rows mark clone size as missing; the rest say once, few, many or name a class of expanded clone.

cdr3_nt: TGCGCCAGCAGCTTGGCCGGGACAGAGAACACTGAAGCTTTCTTT
cdr3_aa: CASSLAGTENTEAFF
j_call: TRBJ1-1
v_call: TRBV5-1
clone_size: -
d_call: TRBD1
cdr3_length: 15

cdr3_nt: TGTGCCAGCAGCTTAGACAGCGAGACCCAGTACTTC
cdr3_aa: CASSLDSETQYF
j_call: TRBJ2-5
v_call: TRBV7-9
clone_size: -
d_call: -
cdr3_length: 12

cdr3_nt: TGTGCCAGCAGCCCCATCCCGGGACTGTATTACGAGCAGTACTTC
cdr3_aa: CASSPIPGLYYEQYF
j_call: TRBJ2-7
v_call: TRBV6-5
clone_size: -
d_call: -
cdr3_length: 15

cdr3_nt: TGTGCCAGCAGTCCCTGGGGCAGCTCCTATAATTCACCCCTCCACTTT
cdr3_aa: CASSPWGSSYNSPLHF
j_call: TRBJ1-6
v_call: TRBV27
clone_size: -
d_call: -
cdr3_length: 16

cdr3_nt: TGTGCCAGCAGCGGTGGGCTCTCTGGAAACACCATATATTTT
cdr3_aa: CASSGGLSGNTIYF
j_call: TRBJ1-3
v_call: TRBV9
clone_size: once
d_call: -
cdr3_length: 14

cdr3_nt: TGCAGCGTTGAAGATCGAGGGACAGGGCCTTGGACCGGGGAGCTGTTTTTT
cdr3_aa: CSVEDRGTGPWTGELFF
j_call: TRBJ2-2
v_call: TRBV29-1
clone_size: -
d_call: TRBD1
cdr3_length: 17

cdr3_nt: TGCGCCAGCAGCTTGGAAGGCAGGGGCTACGAGCAGTACTTC
cdr3_aa: CASSLEGRGYEQYF
j_call: TRBJ2-7
v_call: TRBV5-1
clone_size: -
d_call: -
cdr3_length: 14

cdr3_nt: TGTGCCAGCAGCTTCGGGCGGGATCGCTACGAGCAGTACTTC
cdr3_aa: CASSFGRDRYEQYF
j_call: TRBJ2-7
v_call: TRBV7-8
clone_size: -
d_call: -
cdr3_length: 14

cdr3_nt: TGTGCCAGCAGCCAAGAGGCGGGACAGGCCTATAATTCACCCCTCCACTTT
cdr3_aa: CASSQEAGQAYNSPLHF
j_call: TRBJ1-6
v_call: TRBV4-2
clone_size: -
d_call: TRBD1
cdr3_length: 17

cdr3_nt: TGTGCCAGCAGTTCGGGACAGGGAAGCAATCAGCCCCAGCATTTT
cdr3_aa: CASSSGQGSNQPQHF
j_call: TRBJ1-5
v_call: TRBV27
clone_size: -
d_call: TRBD1
cdr3_length: 15

cdr3_nt: TGTGCCAGCAGTCTATTGGGAGGGGGACATGAGTCCTACGAGCAGTACTTC
cdr3_aa: CASSLLGGGHESYEQYF
j_call: TRBJ2-7
v_call: TRBV28
clone_size: -
d_call: -
cdr3_length: 17

cdr3_nt: TGTGCCAGCAGCTTTCCTAGCTCGGACACCGGGGAGCTGTTTTTT
cdr3_aa: CASSFPSSDTGELFF
j_call: TRBJ2-2
v_call: TRBV5-4
clone_size: -
d_call: -
cdr3_length: 15

cdr3_nt: TGTGCCAGCAGCGTAGAAGGGGCCGGGGAGCTGTTTTTT
cdr3_aa: CASSVEGAGELFF
j_call: TRBJ2-2
v_call: TRBV11-3
clone_size: -
d_call: -
cdr3_length: 13

cdr3_nt: TGTGCCAGCAGTTACGGGACAGGTTCGTCACCCCTCCACTTT
cdr3_aa: CASSYGTGSSPLHF
j_call: TRBJ1-6
v_call: TRBV28
clone_size: -
d_call: TRBD1
cdr3_length: 14

cdr3_nt: TGTGCCAGCAGCATACGGGGGCAAGAGACCCAGTACTTC
cdr3_aa: CASSIRGQETQYF
j_call: TRBJ2-5
v_call: TRBV11-2
clone_size: -
d_call: -
cdr3_length: 13

cdr3_nt: TGTGCCAGCAAACGGGACAGGTTAAACACTGAAGCTTTCTTT
cdr3_aa: CASKRDRLNTEAFF
j_call: TRBJ1-1
v_call: TRBV28
clone_size: -
d_call: TRBD1
cdr3_length: 14

cdr3_nt: TGTGCCAGCAGCTTAGGCGGGTTCCGTACATACGAGCAGTACTTC
cdr3_aa: CASSLGGFRTYEQYF
j_call: TRBJ2-7
v_call: TRBV7-2
clone_size: -
d_call: -
cdr3_length: 15

cdr3_nt: TGTGCCAGCAGCCCAAGCGGGAGCCCGGGTGAGCAGTTCTTC
cdr3_aa: CASSPSGSPGEQFF
j_call: TRBJ2-1
v_call: TRBV11-2
clone_size: -
d_call: TRBD2
cdr3_length: 14

cdr3_nt: TGTGCCAGCAGCTTAAGCGCCCCATCCTACGAGCAGTACTTC
cdr3_aa: CASSLSAPSYEQYF
j_call: TRBJ2-7
v_call: TRBV7-9
clone_size: few
d_call: -
cdr3_length: 14

cdr3_nt: TGCGCCAGCAGCCCCGAGGGGGGTCTAGCGGGAGTTCTCGAGCAGTACTTC
cdr3_aa: CASSPEGGLAGVLEQYF
j_call: TRBJ2-7
v_call: TRBV5-1
clone_size: -
d_call: TRBD2
cdr3_length: 17

cdr3_nt: TGCAGCGTAGGGACAGGGATCCAGCGGGAGCGGTACGAGCAGTACTTC
cdr3_aa: CSVGTGIQRERYEQYF
j_call: TRBJ2-7
v_call: TRBV29-1
clone_size: -
d_call: -
cdr3_length: 16

cdr3_nt: TGTGCCAGCACCCCCGGGACAGTTAATTCACCCCTCCACTTT
cdr3_aa: CASTPGTVNSPLHF
j_call: TRBJ1-6
v_call: TRBV6-1
clone_size: -
d_call: TRBD1
cdr3_length: 14

cdr3_nt: TGTGCTAGTGGGCTAGCGGGGGCCTACGAGCAGTACTTC
cdr3_aa: CASGLAGAYEQYF
j_call: TRBJ2-7
v_call: TRBV5-6
clone_size: -
d_call: TRBD2
cdr3_length: 13

cdr3_nt: TGTGCCAGCAGCCTGTGGGCGACCTTCACCGGGGAGCTGTTTTTT
cdr3_aa: CASSLWATFTGELFF
j_call: TRBJ2-2
v_call: TRBV7-8
clone_size: -
d_call: -
cdr3_length: 15

cdr3_nt: TGCGCCAGCAGCCCGACAGGGGCGGCCGGAGAGACCCAGTACTTC
cdr3_aa: CASSPTGAAGETQYF
j_call: TRBJ2-5
v_call: TRBV4-1
clone_size: -
d_call: TRBD1
cdr3_length: 15

cdr3_nt: TGTGCCAGCAGCTTAGAGGTTCGGGGACTAGCGAAAGAGACCCAGTACTTC
cdr3_aa: CASSLEVRGLAKETQYF
j_call: TRBJ2-5
v_call: TRBV7-6
clone_size: -
d_call: TRBD2
cdr3_length: 17

cdr3_nt: TGTGCCAGCTCACATGGATCAGGGGTCGACTATGGCTACACCTTC
cdr3_aa: CASSHGSGVDYGYTF
j_call: TRBJ1-2
v_call: TRBV18
clone_size: -
d_call: -
cdr3_length: 15

cdr3_nt: TGTGCCAGCTGGACAGGGGCCGGAGATACGCAGTATTTT
cdr3_aa: CASWTGAGDTQYF
j_call: TRBJ2-3
v_call: TRBV6-1
clone_size: -
d_call: TRBD1
cdr3_length: 13

cdr3_nt: TGTGCCAGCAGTGGGGACAGAATTGAAGCTTTCTTT
cdr3_aa: CASSGDRIEAFF
j_call: TRBJ1-1
v_call: TRBV6-1
clone_size: -
d_call: TRBD1
cdr3_length: 12

cdr3_nt: TGCGCCAGCAGCTTGGGCGAGGGGGCGAGCACTGAAGCTTTCTTT
cdr3_aa: CASSLGEGASTEAFF
j_call: TRBJ1-1
v_call: TRBV5-1
clone_size: few
d_call: TRBD1
cdr3_length: 15

cdr3_nt: TGTGCCAGCAGTTGGCCCGGGGGACAGCAGTTCTTC
cdr3_aa: CASSWPGGQQFF
j_call: TRBJ2-1
v_call: TRBV27
clone_size: few
d_call: -
cdr3_length: 12